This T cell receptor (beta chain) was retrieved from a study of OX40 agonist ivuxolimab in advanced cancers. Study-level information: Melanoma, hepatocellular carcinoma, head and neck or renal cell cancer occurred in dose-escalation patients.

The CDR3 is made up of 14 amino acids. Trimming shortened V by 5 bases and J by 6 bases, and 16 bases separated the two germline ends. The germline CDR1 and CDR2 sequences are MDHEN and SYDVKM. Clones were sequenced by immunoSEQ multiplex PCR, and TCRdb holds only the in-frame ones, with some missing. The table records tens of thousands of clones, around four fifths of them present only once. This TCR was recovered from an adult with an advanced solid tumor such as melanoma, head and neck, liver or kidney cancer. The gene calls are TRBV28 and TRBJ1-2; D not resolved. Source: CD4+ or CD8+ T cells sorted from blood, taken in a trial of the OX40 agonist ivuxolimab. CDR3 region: CASSTRTGIDGYTF. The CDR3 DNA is TGTGCCAGCAGTACCCGGACCGGGATTGATGGCTACACCTTC.